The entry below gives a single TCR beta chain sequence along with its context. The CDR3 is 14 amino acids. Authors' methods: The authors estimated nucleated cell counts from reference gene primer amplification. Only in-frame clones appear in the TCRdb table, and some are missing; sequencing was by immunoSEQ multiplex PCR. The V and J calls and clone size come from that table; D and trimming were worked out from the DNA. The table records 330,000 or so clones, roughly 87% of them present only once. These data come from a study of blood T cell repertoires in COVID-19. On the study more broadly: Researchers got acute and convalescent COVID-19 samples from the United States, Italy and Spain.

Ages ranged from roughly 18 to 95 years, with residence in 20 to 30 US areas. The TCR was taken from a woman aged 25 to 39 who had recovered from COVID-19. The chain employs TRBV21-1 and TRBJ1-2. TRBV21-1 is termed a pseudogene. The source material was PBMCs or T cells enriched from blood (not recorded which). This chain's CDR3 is CANHRCRGGEGYTF. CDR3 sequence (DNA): TGTGCCAACCATCGGTGTCGCGGGGGAGAAGGCTACACCTTC.